The 29 T cell receptor beta chains below come from one sample, sequenced in a study of beta chain features in type 1 diabetes. TCRB transcripts that were expressed got sequenced, as all of the isolated RNA had been reverse transcribed. The table came from immunoSEQ multiplex PCR; TCRdb's copy has only in-frame clones and leaves some out. The sample has around 690,000 clones, around an eighth seen once. Points from the study as a whole: Shortening that was moderate but significant affected the TCRB CDR3s of Type 1 diabetes patients in all four CD4+ subsets.

Antigen specificity for these receptors is unknown. The sequencing input was naive CD4+ T cells from blood. The receptor source for this set is a man in his thirties or forties with type 1 diabetes.

This clone showed up just a few times. The CDR3 reads CASSLTGEDTQYF. The CDR3 DNA sequence: TGCGCCAGCAGCTTGACAGGGGAAGATACGCAGTATTTT. The chain joins TRBV5-1 to TRBJ2-3; 7 nucleotides agree with TRBD1. CDR3 length: 13 residues. V shed 1 base, J shed 5 bases, and the junction held 1 base outside the gene matches. Germline V lookup: CDR1 SGHRS, CDR2 YFSETQ.

This clone was counted only a few times. This rearrangement joins TRBV7-2 to TRBJ1-5, with D possibly matching TRBD1 (5 bases). Germline V gives CDR1 SGHTA, CDR2 FQGNSA. Trimming left V 2 bases short and J 7 bases short, with 15 bases between. The CDR3 is made up of 15 amino acids. The CDR3 protein is CASSLYPGLSQPQHF. DNA for the CDR3: TGTGCCAGCAGCTTATACCCAGGGCTTAGCCAGCCCCAGCATTTT. The variable domain in full, with the rest retrieved from reference TRBV7-2 and TRBJ1-5, is GAGVSQSPSNKVTEKGKDVELRCDPISGHTALYWYRQSLGQGLEFLIYFQGNSAPDKSGLPSDRFSAERTGGSVSTLTIQRTQQEDSAVYLCASSLYPGLSQPQHFGDGTRLSIL.

This clone was recorded a few times. The rearrangement links TRBV18 to TRBJ2-7, with 8 bases lining up with TRBD2. Germline V lookup: CDR1 KGHSH, CDR2 LQKENI. The V gene end was trimmed by 0 bases and the J gene end by 3 bases; junction bases not matched to a gene: 7. This CDR3 contains 16 residues. Written as DNA, the CDR3 is TGTGCCAGCTCACCACCTCTCGGGGGGGAGATCTACGAGCAGTACTTC. The encoded protein is CASSPPLGGEIYEQYF.

In this sample, this clone turned up a few times. This rearrangement joins TRBV5-1 to TRBJ1-5; the D is unclear. Germline values: CDR1 SGHRS, CDR2 YFSETQ. This CDR3 has 13 residues. The ends were cut back, 3 bases at V and 6 bases at J, with 10 bases in the middle. The CDR3 reads CASSSSVGQPQHF. CDR3 DNA: TGCGCCAGCAGCTCTTCGGTGGGTCAGCCCCAGCATTTT.

This clone showed up just a few times. The genes are TRBV7-9 and TRBJ2-3; possibly TRBD2 for D (5 bases). The CDR3 consists of 15 residues. CDR1 and CDR2 (germline): SEHNR, FQNEAQ (reference sequence). V lost 7 bases to trimming and J lost 0 bases, with 14 bases between them. In DNA, the CDR3 is TGTGCCAGCAACCCGGGGTCTAGCAGCACAGATACGCAGTATTTT. Its translation is CASNPGSSSTDTQYF. The full variable domain, in which reference TRBV7-9 and TRBJ2-3 provide the parts outside the CDR3, is DTGVSQNPRHKITKRGQNVTFRCDPISEHNRLYWYRQTLGQGPEFLTYFQNEAQLEKSRLLSDRFSAERPKGSFSTLEIQRTEQGDSAMYLCASNPGSSSTDTQYFGPGTRLTVL.

V usage is TRBV13 and J usage is TRBJ1-2, with D uncertain. This CDR3 has 15 amino acids. Germline CDR1 reads PRHDT; CDR2 reads FYEKMQ (reference sequence). Deletions cut 5 bases from V and 6 bases from J, with 19 bases between. The CDR3 DNA follows: TGTGCCAGCAGCCCCCGTAACAGCCTGCTAGATGGCTACACCTTC. As protein: CASSPRNSLLDGYTF.

This clone has just a few counts. The chain uses TRBV13 and TRBJ2-1; possibly TRBD2 for D (7 bases). The CDR3 sequence is 16 residues long. The V gene lost 2 bases and the J gene lost 4 bases, with 15 bases spanning the gap. Looked up from germline, CDR1 is PRHDT and CDR2 is FYEKMQ (reference sequence). The CDR3 DNA sequence: TGTGCCAGCAGCTTAAAGGGGGGGATTTTATACAATGAGCAGTTCTTC. Encoded protein: CASSLKGGILYNEQFF. Looking up the rest from reference TRBV13 and TRBJ2-1 gives the full variable domain: AAGVIQSPRHLIKEKRETATLKCYPIPRHDTVYWYQQGPGQDPQFLISFYEKMQSDKGSIPDRFSAQQFSDYHSELNMSSLELGDSALYFCASSLKGGILYNEQFFGPGTRLTVL.

This clone was picked up a small number of times. The rearrangement links TRBV7-9 to TRBJ1-6, with a weak D call TRBD1 (6 bases). The V gene lost 5 bases and the J gene lost 4 bases, with 15 bases spanning the gap. CDR1 is SEHNR and CDR2 is FQNEAQ in the germline V gene (reference sequence). The CDR3 has 16 residues. As DNA, the CDR3 is TGTGCCAGCAGCGGAGGGGGTCATGGATATAATTCACCCCTCCACTTT. Translating gives CASSGGGHGYNSPLHF.

The rearrangement joins TRBV9 to TRBJ2-3, with TRBD2 identical over 8 bases. The CDR3 is 15 amino acids. Germline-derived CDR1 and CDR2 are SGDLS and YYNGEE. V gave up 3 bases and J gave up 2 bases; unmatched junction bases: 5. CDR3 region: CASSGSGGLTDTQYF. The CDR3 DNA reads as TGTGCCAGCAGCGGAAGCGGGGGCCTCACAGATACGCAGTATTTT. Supplemented by reference TRBV9 and TRBJ2-3, the full variable domain reads DSGVTQTPKHLITATGQRVTLRCSPRSGDLSVYWYQQSLDQGLQFLIQYYNGEERAKGNILERFSAQQFPDLHSELNLSSLELGDSALYFCASSGSGGLTDTQYFGPGTRLTVL.

The V gene is TRBV7-2, the J gene TRBJ2-7; possible D gene TRBD2, 7 bases. Trimming took off 6 bases at V and 5 bases at J, with 14 bases between the two ends. The CDR3 contains 13 residues. Germline V gene sequence: CDR1 SGHTA, CDR2 FQGNSA. CDR3 amino acids: CASRRGRGNEQYF. The CDR3 DNA follows: TGTGCCAGCAGGAGAGGGAGGGGGAACGAGCAGTACTTC.

The sample holds a few counts of this clone. This chain joins TRBV21-1 and TRBJ2-3; the DNA was not used to check the table's D call, TRBD2. TRBV21-1 is described as a pseudogene. This CDR3 has 15 amino acids. The CDR3: CASIRPAGGGDTQYF. CDR3 nucleotide sequence: TGTGCCAGCATTAGGCCAGCGGGGGGCGGAGATACGCAGTATTTT.

This chain joins TRBV7-2 and TRBJ1-2, with no clear D. V lost 5 bases and J 8 bases, leaving 18 bases between the germline ends. This CDR3 is built from 14 residues. Germline V gives CDR1 SGHTA, CDR2 FQGNSA. CDR3 residues: CASSESTVGYGYTF. CDR3 nucleotides: TGTGCCAGCAGCGAATCGACCGTCGGCTACGGCTACACCTTC. Drawing the rest from reference TRBV7-2 and TRBJ1-2, the complete variable domain is GAGVSQSPSNKVTEKGKDVELRCDPISGHTALYWYRQSLGQGLEFLIYFQGNSAPDKSGLPSDRFSAERTGGSVSTLTIQRTQQEDSAVYLCASSESTVGYGYTFGSGTRLTVV.

The gene calls are TRBV7-8 and TRBJ2-5; D possibly corresponds to TRBD2 (6 bases). The germline gives CDR1 SGHVS, CDR2 FQNEAQ. The V end lost 5 bases, the J end lost 3 bases, and 13 bases lay between the germline ends. The length of the CDR3 is 14 residues. CDR3 bases: TGTGCCAGCAGCATGGAGCGGGCCAAAGAGACCCAGTACTTC. As protein: CASSMERAKETQYF.

The chain has TRBV30 and TRBJ1-2; D gene uncertain. Trimming stripped 1 base from V and 7 bases from J, with 4 bases between. This CDR3 has 10 residues. Germline loops: CDR1 GTSNPN, CDR2 SVGIG (reference sequence). This CDR3 reads CAWSGVGYTF. CDR3 DNA: TGTGCCTGGAGTGGAGTTGGCTACACCTTC. The full variable domain, in which reference TRBV30 and TRBJ1-2 provide the parts outside the CDR3, is SQTIHQWPATLVQPVGSPLSLECTVEGTSNPNLYWYRQAAGRGLQLLFYSVGIGQISSEVPQNLSASRPQDRQFILSSKKLLLSDSGFYLCAWSGVGYTFGSGTRLTVV.

This rearrangement joins TRBV5-1 to TRBJ2-7, with TRBD1 as a possible D gene (6 bases). The V and J ends lost 1 base and 1 base respectively, with 9 bases between them. The CDR3 extends over 14 amino acids. CDR1 and CDR2 from the germline V gene are SGHRS and YFSETQ. In DNA, the CDR3 is TGCGCCAGCAGCTTGAACAGGGAATCCTACGAGCAGTACTTC. Translation: CASSLNRESYEQYF.

The sample holds a few counts of this clone. Distinct nucleotide sequences in the sample also encode this CDR3. This chain joins TRBV7-2 and TRBJ1-5; 8 bases are shared with TRBD1. The CDR3 is 14 residues long. V lost 3 bases, J lost 2 bases, and 0 bases stayed unmatched. Germline V lookup: CDR1 SGHTA, CDR2 FQGNSA. The CDR3 is CASSLDRGNQPQHF. Written as DNA, the CDR3 is TGTGCCAGCAGCTTGGACAGGGGCAATCAGCCCCAGCATTTT.

J is TRBJ2-5 and V is TRBV28; tentative D call: TRBD2 (7 bases). Germline CDR1 and CDR2: MDHEN and SYDVKM. The V end lost 8 bases, the J end lost 1 base, and 17 bases lay between the germline ends. The CDR3 is 15 amino acids. CDR3 in DNA: TGTGCCAGCCGTGGGGGGGGCGAGGGCCAAGAGACCCAGTACTTC. It codes for CASRGGGEGQETQYF.

This clone was recorded a few times. CDR3 residues: CASSESGTVYGYTF. The CDR3 nucleotides are TGTGCCAGCAGTGAATCCGGGACAGTCTATGGCTACACCTTC. The chain is built from TRBV25-1 and TRBJ1-2; 7 nucleotides align to TRBD1. The germline CDR1 and CDR2 sequences are MGHDK and SYGVNS. J gave up 4 bases and V 1 base, and 3 bases lay outside the gene matches. The length of the CDR3 is 14 residues.

DNA for the CDR3: TGTCACTCCTCCGGGACAGGTAGCACAGATACGCAGTATTTT. Encoded protein: CHSSGTGSTDTQYF. This chain joins TRBV6-5 and TRBJ2-3; TRBD1 matches 8 bases. This CDR3 has 14 residues. CDR1 is MNHEY and CDR2 is SVGAGI in the germline V gene.

V usage is TRBV29-1 and J usage is TRBJ2-1, with D perhaps TRBD1 (7 bases). Looked up from germline, CDR1 is SQVTM and CDR2 is ANQGSEA. V lost 6 bases and J lost 4, with 16 bases in between. The CDR3 is 14 amino acids. CDR3 sequence reads: CSVAGTGVYNEQFF. DNA of the CDR3: TGCAGCGTCGCGGGAACAGGGGTGTACAATGAGCAGTTCTTC.

This clone showed up just a few times. The chain uses TRBV12-5 and TRBJ2-1, with 11 bases identical to TRBD1. Germline CDR1 LGHNT, CDR2 FRNRAP. The length of the CDR3 is 17 residues. The trim removed 2 bases at V and 7 bases at J, leaving 10 bases unmatched. CDR3 in DNA: TGTGCTAGTGGTTTGTCCCCGGACAGGGGGCTATCGAATGAGCAGTTCTTC. Its translation: CASGLSPDRGLSNEQFF.

This clone was counted a few times. The gene calls are TRBV12-5 and TRBJ2-7; 7 positions match TRBD1. Germline-derived CDR1 and CDR2 are LGHNT and FRNRAP. The V segment lost 5 bases and the J segment 2 bases; nucleotides outside the gene matches: 6. The CDR3 covers 14 residues. In DNA, the CDR3 is TGTGCTAGTGGTCCCAGACAGGGAACCTACGAGCAGTACTTC. Translation: CASGPRQGTYEQYF.

The chain has TRBV6-5 and TRBJ1-1, with D unclear. V was clipped by 0 bases and J by 1 base, with 9 bases between them. Germline CDR1 and CDR2: MNHEY and SVGAGI. The CDR3 contains 15 residues. CDR3 sequence (DNA): TGTGCCAGCAGTTACTCCCAATTGGGGAACACTGAAGCTTTCTTT. Its protein is CASSYSQLGNTEAFF.

This clone turned up a few times. J is TRBJ2-2 and V is TRBV5-1; TRBD2 agrees at 7 bases. Germline V gene sequence: CDR1 SGHRS, CDR2 YFSETQ. With V trimmed by 3 bases and J by 2 bases, 7 bases remained unmatched. CDR3 length equals 16 residues. The CDR3 bases are TGCGCCAGCAGCTCCTCCGGGACTAAAAACACCGGGGAGCTGTTTTTT. Translated: CASSSSGTKNTGELFF.

This clone was seen a handful of times. This chain links TRBV15 with TRBJ2-3, with 14 bases identical to TRBD2. V shed 3 bases, J shed 2 bases, and the junction held 10 bases outside the gene matches. Germline V lookup: CDR1 LNHNV, CDR2 YYDKDF (reference sequence). The length of the CDR3 is 19 residues. In nucleotides, the CDR3 is TGTGCCACCAGCAGTCTACCGGGACTAGCGGGGGAGCTCACAGATACGCAGTATTTT. Amino acid sequence: CATSSLPGLAGELTDTQYF.

This clone was counted only a few times. The chain has TRBV2 and TRBJ1-6; no firm D call. This CDR3 comprises 13 residues. The germline CDR1 and CDR2 sequences are SNHLY and FYNNEI. The germline V and J ends were trimmed by 6 bases and 10 bases, with 13 bases remaining between them. The DNA for the CDR3 is TGTGCCAGCAGACACCGGGATTTATCACCCCTCCACTTT. It encodes CASRHRDLSPLHF.

The chain couples TRBV28 to TRBJ2-1; TRBD2 agrees at 7 bases. The germline gives CDR1 MDHEN, CDR2 SYDVKM. The CDR3 contains 16 residues. V was pared by 7 bases and J by 8 bases, with 17 bases of the junction left unmatched. As DNA, the CDR3 is TGTGCCAGCACCCCCGGGGCCCGCCTCCGGGGGGATGAGCAGTTCTTC. Translated: CASTPGARLRGDEQFF.

The genes are TRBV7-2 and TRBJ1-2, with D hard to call. Germline V CDR1 and CDR2: SGHTA, FQGNSA. The CDR3 runs to 15 residues. Trimming took 5 bases from V and 2 from J, leaving 15 bases between them. Here the CDR3 reads CASSLYGIANYGYTF. As DNA, the CDR3 is TGTGCCAGCAGCCTTTACGGAATCGCGAACTATGGCTACACCTTC.

This clone was observed a handful of times. The chain joins TRBV5-1 to TRBJ2-5; a weak D match, TRBD1 (5 bases). The CDR3 consists of 15 residues. Per the germline V gene, CDR1 is SGHRS and CDR2 is YFSETQ. Deletions cut 0 bases from V and 2 bases from J, with 11 bases between. The CDR3 region has the DNA TGCGCCAGCAGCTTGGAGGACACCTTACAAGAGACCCAGTACTTC. Translation: CASSLEDTLQETQYF.